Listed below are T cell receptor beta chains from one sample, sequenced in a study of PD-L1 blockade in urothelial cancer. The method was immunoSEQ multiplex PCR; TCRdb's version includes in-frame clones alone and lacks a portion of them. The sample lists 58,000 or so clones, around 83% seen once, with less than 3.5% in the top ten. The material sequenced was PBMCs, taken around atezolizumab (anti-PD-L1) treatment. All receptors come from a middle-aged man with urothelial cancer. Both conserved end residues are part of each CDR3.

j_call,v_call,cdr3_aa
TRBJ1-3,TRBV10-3,CAISGTGFGNTIYF
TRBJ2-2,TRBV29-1,CSGRVGELFF
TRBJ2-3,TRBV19,CASNRQGGWSTDTQYF
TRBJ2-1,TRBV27,CASSWDSRGYNEQFF
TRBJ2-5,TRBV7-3,CASSLEGVAGGPGAHKTQYF
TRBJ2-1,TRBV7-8,CASSLSSGIVSYNEQFF
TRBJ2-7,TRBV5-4,CASSLGTSGRVYEQYF
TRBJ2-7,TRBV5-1,CASSFTSGSLSYEQYF
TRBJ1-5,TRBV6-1,CASSESRTAYNQPQHF
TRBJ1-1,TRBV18,CASSPGSGTRGTEAFF
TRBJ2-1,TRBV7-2,CASSLTSGRRDEQFF
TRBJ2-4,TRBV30,CAWEPGLAKNIQYF
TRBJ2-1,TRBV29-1,CSGRSSGGSYNEQFF
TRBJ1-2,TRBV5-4,CASSGGQIYGYTF
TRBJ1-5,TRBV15,CATSRGGDQPQHF
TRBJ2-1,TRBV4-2,CASSQDRGGRARNEQFF
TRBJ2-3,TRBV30,CAWSSGQSSTDTQYF
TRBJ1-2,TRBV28,CASRRGTGDGYTF
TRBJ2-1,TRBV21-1,CASSKEAETPQGSYNEQFF
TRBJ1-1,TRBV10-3,CAISESRGGTEAFF
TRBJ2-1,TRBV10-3,CAISGGTISHEQFF
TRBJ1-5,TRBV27,CASIWTGSNQPQHF
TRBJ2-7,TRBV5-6,CASSATGTGSSYEQYF
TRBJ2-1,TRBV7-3,CASSYEGTKNNEQFF
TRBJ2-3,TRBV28,CASSLSASGSVTDTQYF
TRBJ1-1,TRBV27,CASSLMTGFFTEAFF
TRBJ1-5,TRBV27,CASSLSVGGGVQPQHF
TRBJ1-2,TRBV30,CAWSQDRGSAGYTF
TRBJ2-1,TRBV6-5,CASSYGLAEYNEQFF
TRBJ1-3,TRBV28,CASSLPGQGAGNTIYF
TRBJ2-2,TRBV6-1,CASSGRSSGELFF
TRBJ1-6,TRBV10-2,CASSEPGGTPLHF
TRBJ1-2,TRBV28,CATRGMPGVRDGYTF
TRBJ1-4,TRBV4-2,CASSQGPRGMSNEKLFF
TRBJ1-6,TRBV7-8,CASSTGTGFSPLHF
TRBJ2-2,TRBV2,CASQVRWDTGELFF
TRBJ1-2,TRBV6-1,CASSEFTGLARGYTF
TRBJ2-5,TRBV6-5,CASSSISSGSRETQYF
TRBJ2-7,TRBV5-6,CASSLYRVGEQYF
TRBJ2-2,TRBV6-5,CASSYSTTGELFF
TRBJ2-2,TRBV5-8,CASSLSGRAPGELFF
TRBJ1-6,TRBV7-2,CASSLAQGAWNSPLHF
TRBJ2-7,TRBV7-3,CASRLLRQGAPHEQYF